What follows is one T cell receptor beta chain and its context. The CDR3 covers 13 residues. Trimming at V came to 4 bases and at J to 7 bases, leaving 6 bases not matched to a gene. Germline V CDR1 and CDR2: SQVTM, ANQGSEA. Original processing notes: Reference gene primer amplification yielded estimated nucleated cell counts. Profiling relied on immunoSEQ multiplex PCR, and the TCRdb table lists in-frame clones only, not all of them. V and J calls and clone size are given by that table; D and trimming were obtained from the DNA. The data hold 200,000 to 250,000 clones, with roughly 80% observed a single time. The record originates from a study of blood T cell repertoires in COVID-19. Study overall: Samples came from the United States, Italy and Spain, spanning acute and convalescent COVID-19.

The sample taken for sequencing was peripheral blood. This clonotype originated in a woman in her 40s with active or convalescent COVID-19. The chain has TRBV29-1 and TRBJ1-5; 8 bases fit TRBD1. Here the CDR3 DNA reads TGCAGCGTTGGACAGGGGTCTGGGCAGCCCCAGCATTTT. It yields the protein CSVGQGSGQPQHF.